This T cell receptor beta chain was sequenced during a study of Graves' ophthalmopathy and Graves' hyperthyroidism (dated by TCRdb to 2016 to 2019). Looking at the study overall: Peripheral blood was collected at initial diagnosis, prior to any treatment. To explore V-J signatures that separate ophthalmopathy from hyperthyroidism, a discovery set of 100 patients was enrolled, consisting of 40 to 45 with ophthalmopathy and some 59 with stable hyperthyroidism. The study used TCR beta repertoire signatures to distinguish Graves' ophthalmopathy from Graves' hyperthyroidism and to predict progression to ophthalmopathy. An independent validation cohort comprised roughly 20 hyperthyroidism patients and 15 to 17 patients who later progressed from hyperthyroidism to ophthalmopathy. In roughly six hyperthyroidism patients, the T-cell repertoires found in thyroid tissue were compared with those found in blood. In total, 135 blood samples were TCR-sequenced: 43 ophthalmopathy, under 85 hyperthyroidism and roughly 17 hyperthyroidism-to-ophthalmopathy patients. Following sampling, methimazole starting at 30 mg daily was administered to hyperthyroidism patients, and high-dose intravenous methylprednisolone was administered to ophthalmopathy patients. The investigation overall reported the following: Most expanded thyroid clonotypes with frequency above 0.001 were also detected in blood, suggesting blood repertoires may reflect the thyroid immune response. In cross-validation, the 13-signature model distinguished ophthalmopathy from stable hyperthyroidism with approximately 88% sensitivity and 81% to 83% specificity, and in the test set the corresponding values were roughly 78% and 74%. No statistical method was used to set the sample size in advance, and the investigators knew which group each participant was assigned to. In validation, the model predicted ophthalmopathy progression with 70.59% sensitivity and roughly 72% specificity; 12 predicted patients were CT-confirmed with GO in a median of about 6.2 months.

From its cysteine to its phenylalanine, the CDR3 spans 15 amino acids. CDR3 DNA only is kept here, 45 bases in frame from base 1. Via the germline V gene, CDR1 is SGHTA and CDR2 FQGTGA. Ophthalmopathy patients had moderately to severely active disease, Clinical Activity Score of at least 3, NOSPECS grade of at least 4, and disease duration under 3 months. Anyone with other autoimmune diseases, uncontrolled infections, pregnancy or lactation was excluded from the study. Clinical symptoms, serum thyroxine, TRAb, thyroid ultrasound and orbital computed tomography formed the basis of the diagnosis. PBMCs were isolated from about 9.2 ml of fresh peripheral blood by Ficoll-Paque density gradient centrifugation. Total RNA was extracted with Trizol reagent and quality-checked on an Agilent 2100 Bioanalyzer. TCR beta CDR3 regions were amplified from RNA transcripts for repertoire sequencing. The first round was an RT-PCR using HTBI primers with the Qiagen OneStep RT-PCR kit, and this first round was followed by a second-round multiplex PCR, then size selection and purification. Libraries were sequenced paired-end with 100 bp reads on an Illumina HiSeq2000. The original methods were these. Reads were processed with SOAPnuke, discarding reads with adapters, uncalled bases, mean Phred below 15, or no exact constant-primer or identifier match. COPE v1.2.5 was used to merge high-quality paired reads. Clonotypes were defined as unique nucleotide sequences and were aligned to IMGT TRB V, D and J references using MiTCR v1.1. Only V-J combinations with frequency above 0.0001 were analysed, covering approximately 99% of repertoires. For each V-J combination, a TCR clonal expansion and chaos score was defined as the ratio of F50 clonal expansion to chaos observed in the TCRdist matrix. Features were reduced by Welch's t-statistics and random forest to more than 10 V-J combinations, which fed a naive Bayes classifier. The Morisita-Horn index was used to measure how similar the thyroid and blood repertoires were. TCRdb applied fastp at Q25 and MiXCR to the public reads, then kept only in-frame beta chains. A single entry per CDR3 protein holds the most common genes and DNA from its merged rows. The V and J calls follow TCRdb's processing rather than the paper's. This sample has 500,000 to 800,000 distinct CDR3 sequences in its table, and over 40% of those were observed once. Jointly, the top ten make up 3.3% of the sample.

On this clonotype: Its recognized antigen is unknown. The junction departs from germline at one end; a sequencing error may be responsible.

The TCR originated in an adult man with Graves' ophthalmopathy. Recombination linked TRBV7-3 to TRBJ2-5; the D gene lacks a confident call. Material for sequencing was peripheral blood. CDR3 sequence: CASSLRPDGEETQCF. Here is the DNA: TGTGCCAGCAGCTTAAGGCCCGACGGAGAAGAGACCCAGTGCTTC.